What follows describes a single T cell receptor (beta chain). As yet, its antigen is unknown. The junction and the germline gene differ at one end; a read error may be behind it. Without any cell sorting, about 19-30 mg of bulk tissue yielded co-extracted RNA and DNA. This sample stems from a study of tumor-infiltrating lymphocytes in primary liver carcinoma. Study-level background: These patients were men and women whose ages were 30 to 69 years.

Researchers generated TCR beta cDNA from about 460 ng of total RNA, relying on a constant-region primer. Generation of the TCR beta libraries relied on three nested multiplex PCR rounds using slightly modified ARM-PCR. Researchers ran the first two PCR rounds for roughly 11 cycles each with TRBV1-TRBV30 forward primers and a C-beta reverse primer. MiXCR, applied by TCRdb to the multiplex PCR reads, yields one record per CDR3 protein. The repertoire consists of 80,000 or so distinct CDR3 sequences, with roughly two thirds occurring once and the leading ten covering roughly an eighth. General study results and limits: Detection in all five tumor regions applied to only about 8-25% of top clones.

This CDR3 is 14 amino acids long. Germline V gene lookup returns CDR1 SGHKS and CDR2 YYEKEE (reference sequence). This rearrangement joins TRBV5-5 to TRBJ1-5, with D possibly matching TRBD1 (6 bases). The receptor comes from a woman aged 55-69 years with primary liver carcinoma and hepatitis B virus infection. Sequencing was carried out using liver tumor tissue from sampling region 4. As for subset: tumor region T4, right-lateral pole. CDR3 in amino acids: CASSPGAVGQPQHF. The DNA of the CDR3 is TGTGCCAGCAGCCCAGGGGCAGTGGGTCAGCCCCAACATTTT. Variable domain in full (rest from reference TRBV5-5 and TRBJ1-5): DAGVTQSPTHLIKTRGQQVTLRCSPISGHKSVSWYQQVLGQGPQFIFQYYEKEERGRGNFPDRFSARQFPNYSSELNVNALLLGDSALYLCASSPGAVGQPQHFGDGTRLSIL.